This entry features one T cell receptor (beta chain) sequence. This receptor's antigen is unknown. No much larger clonotype is one base removed from it; base qualities were not supplied. The data were taken from a study of beta chain features in type 1 diabetes (dated by TCRdb to 2017 to 2018). Background for the entire study: Mean age, gender distribution, total cell number and subset yield were not different between patients and healthy donors. A total of around 110,000,000 sorted cells were examined across all samples, and RNA yield correlated strongly with the number of cells per subset. The study compared the TCRB repertoires of sorted circulating CD4+ T cell subsets in recently diagnosed type 1 diabetes patients with those in matched healthy donors. Regulatory and stem cell-like memory subsets were obtained from only 8 patients and roughly eight healthy donors, while naive and central memory subsets were obtained from all 28 donors. What the work shows at the level of the full study, not this receptor alone: Type 1 diabetes patients showed a moderate but significant shortening of TCRB CDR3 length in all four CD4+ subsets. Because small numbers of individuals were included in the HLA sub-analyses, any influence of HLA type on TCRB rearrangement was left unresolved. Naive, central memory and regulatory TCRB repertoires appeared to be more alike among patients than among healthy donors. Because cDNA was sequenced instead of genomic DNA, highly expressing activated cells could be over-represented, though the groups showed no difference in activation or CD3 levels. Shorter templates might be favored by PCR, yet because patient and control samples were amplified and corrected together, any such skew would affect both groups equally. Fewer insertions and more nucleotide deletions at VDJ recombination sites were observed in patients with type 1 diabetes, implying thymic rearrangement abnormalities.

CDR1 and CDR2, per the germline V gene, are MGHRA and YSYEKL. Its CDR3 holds 13 amino acids, cysteine through phenylalanine. Here the CDR3 DNA is all that survives: 39 bases in frame from base 1. Trimming at the junction amounts to 0 bases on V and 12 bases on J, and the germline ends lie 13 bases apart. From each donor, a single peripheral blood sample of about 116 mL on average was drawn into heparinised tubes. Using a panel that included CD45RO, CCR7, CD25, CD127, CD95 and CD27, naive, central memory, regulatory and stem cell-like memory CD4+ T cells were sorted on a BD FACSAria II. All sorted populations exceeded 95% purity. PBMCs were isolated immediately by Lymphoprep density gradient centrifugation and stained directly without culture. So that batch effects would be minimized, each experiment stained and sorted samples in pairs, pairing one healthy donor with one patient. The entire amount of isolated RNA was reverse transcribed using the High Capacity cDNA Reverse Transcription Kit, so the sequenced TCRB transcripts were expressed ones. Deep immunoSEQ sequencing was performed on naive, central memory and regulatory T cell samples, with an average of around 3.4 million total reads per sample. After sorted cells were lysed in RLT buffer, RNA was extracted with DNase-treated RNeasy Micro or Mini kits, with the choice depending on cell number. To prevent cross-contamination, each cell subset was processed individually, whereas patient and healthy donor samples were processed jointly. TCRB sequences were amplified from cDNA with the immunoSEQ multiplex PCR, producing 87-bp fragments spanning the CDR3 region. Sequencing of the amplicons was done on the Illumina HiSeq platform. As for how the authors treated the data: PCR bias was computationally corrected using synthetic template baselines, reads within Hamming distance 2 were collapsed, and singletons that could not be merged were discarded. Reads were aligned against IMGT to assign V, D and J genes, CDR3 length and insertions or deletions at six rearrangement sites. Within each subset, clonotype counts were normalized to the number of sorted cells before true diversity and Gini coefficients were calculated with the tcR R package. Repertoire sharing was quantified using the overlap coefficient calculated on TCRB nucleotide sequences. Out-of-frame TCRB sequences from naive cells were analyzed to stand in for the pre-selection repertoire. What TCRdb holds here is the immuneACCESS table cut down to in-frame rearrangements. Part of the clones is not present; checked against another copy, under half of the missing clones reflect an unresolved V gene, and the others are unexplained. V and J calls plus clone size are reproduced from that table; the DNA served to infer D and trimming. The sample contains 500,000 to 850,000 clones, about 14% of them found a single time. Just under 0.04% of the sample rests with the top ten.

This chain joins TRBV4-1 to TRBJ2-3; a confident D gene designation cannot be given. Material: naive CD4+ T cells from blood. The sample's cell subset or site label, in plain terms: true naive CD4+ T cells. The receptor comes from a man aged 18 to 30 with type 1 diabetes. The nucleotide sequence reads TGCGCCAGCAGCCAAGATTTACGAGACTCCCAGTATTTT. Protein translation: CASSQDLRDSQYF.